The 16 T cell receptor beta chains below were found in one sample sequenced in a study of cytomegalovirus exposure and HLA in healthy donors. The PCR was carried out with 60 Vbeta primers and 13 Jbeta primers. Clones were read by immunoSEQ multiplex PCR, and TCRdb kept only the in-frame ones, dropping some. Here the sample spans some 190,000 clones, over 80% being singletons. Sequenced input: PBMCs. All receptors come from a girl aged 5-17 years in good health and CMV-seropositive.

The chain has TRBV5-1 and TRBJ1-1; D is perhaps TRBD1 (5 bases). Germline V lookup: CDR1 SGHRS, CDR2 YFSETQ. The CDR3 runs to 17 residues. The V gene lost 0 bases and the J gene lost 2 bases, with 17 bases spanning the gap. CDR3 residues: CASSLGGHRLINTEAFF. CDR3 nucleotides: TGCGCCAGCAGCTTGGGAGGCCACAGGTTAATTAACACTGAAGCTTTCTTT.

V usage is TRBV27 and J usage is TRBJ1-5; 10 bases match TRBD1. CDR1 is MNHEY, CDR2 SMNVEV, per germline (reference sequence). The V segment lost 5 bases and the J segment 7 bases; nucleotides outside the gene matches: 8. This CDR3 region has 15 residues. CDR3 in DNA: TGTGCCAGCAGTGGGGGACAGGGGTCGAACCAGCCCCAGCATTTT. This translates into CASSGGQGSNQPQHF.

This chain's CDR3 is CASSQAPHGQGLTYEQYF. The CDR3 DNA sequence: TGCGCCAGCAGCCAAGCCCCCCATGGACAGGGCCTTACCTACGAGCAGTACTTC. V and J are TRBV4-1 and TRBJ2-7, with TRBD1 identical over 8 bases. The CDR3 runs 18 residues. CDR1 is MGHRA, CDR2 YSYEKL, per germline. The junction had 13 bases not matched to a gene; V was cut back by 1 base and J by 2 bases.

This clone was recorded once. The rearrangement uses TRBV15 and TRBJ2-2; D gene uncertain. CDR3 length: 15 residues. V was shortened by 5 bases and J by 0 bases, with 10 bases between the two germline ends. Germline CDR1 LNHNV, CDR2 YYDKDF (reference sequence). CDR3 nucleotides: TGTGCCACCAGCGTTAGCTTGACGAACACCGGGGAGCTGTTTTTT. The encoded protein is CATSVSLTNTGELFF.

V usage is TRBV29-1 and J usage is TRBJ1-1, with TRBD1 as a possible D gene (6 bases). V was trimmed by 6 bases and J by 7 bases, leaving 15 bases between them. This CDR3 is 12 amino acids long. The germline gives CDR1 SQVTM, CDR2 ANQGSEA. CDR3 nucleotide sequence: TGCAGCGTCGGAGGGGGGGGGAGTGAAGCTTTCTTT. Translating it yields CSVGGGGSEAFF.

The gene calls are TRBV27 and TRBJ2-7; D may be TRBD2 (7 bases). Looked up from germline, CDR1 is MNHEY and CDR2 is SMNVEV (reference sequence). The CDR3 totals 19 residues. V shed 8 bases and J shed 5 bases, with 34 bases lying between them. The CDR3 DNA follows: TGTGCCAGCTCACCGTTCCCCGTAGCTGTGCGGGGGCCTGACAACGAGCAGTACTTC. It specifies CASSPFPVAVRGPDNEQYF.

The chain combines TRBV5-4 with TRBJ2-7, with a tentative D call TRBD2 (7 bases). The CDR3 is 20 residues long. V was shortened by 2 bases and J by 5 bases, with 32 bases between the two germline ends. Germline CDR1 reads SGHNT; CDR2 reads YYREEE (reference sequence). The CDR3 here is CASSFGGIGGAGKSRHEQYF. The CDR3 region has the DNA TGTGCCAGCAGCTTCGGGGGTATTGGGGGGGCCGGAAAGTCTCGCCACGAGCAGTACTTC.

The chain employs TRBV30 and TRBJ1-1; no firm D call. The germline V gene encodes CDR1 GTSNPN and CDR2 SVGIG (reference sequence). The length of the CDR3 is 14 residues. V lost 0 bases, J lost 4 bases, and 12 bases lay in between. This chain's CDR3 is CAWSVVWGGTEAFF. The CDR3 nucleotides are TGTGCCTGGAGTGTTGTATGGGGAGGCACTGAAGCTTTCTTT.

The sample holds a few counts of this clone. V and J are TRBV10-1 and TRBJ2-7; 11 bases fit TRBD2. Germline V lookup: CDR1 WNHNN, CDR2 SYGVQD (reference sequence). The V and J ends lost 9 bases and 2 bases, in that order; junction bases with no gene match: 6. The CDR3 has 14 amino acids. Here the CDR3 DNA reads TGCGCCAGTGTCGGGACTAGCGGTACCTACGAGCAGTACTTC. It encodes CASVGTSGTYEQYF.

The rearrangement links TRBV28 to TRBJ2-1; 13 nucleotides match TRBD2. CDR3 length: 15 residues. CDR1 is MDHEN and CDR2 is SYDVKM in the germline V gene. The J segment lost 9 bases and the V segment lost 6 bases, leaving 8 bases of the junction unmatched. The CDR3 DNA reads as TGTGCCAGCAGGGTACCGGGACTAGCGGGAACTGAGCAGTTCTTC. Its protein is CASRVPGLAGTEQFF.

This clone was observed a handful of times. Here the CDR3 reads CAISPRPISTDTQYF. For the CDR3, the DNA is TGTGCCATCAGCCCGAGGCCGATCAGCACAGATACGCAGTATTTT. V and J are TRBV10-3 and TRBJ2-3; D unclear. The CDR3 spans 15 residues. V was cut by 6 bases and J by 0 bases, with 13 bases left in between. Germline-derived CDR1 and CDR2 are ENHRY and SYGVKD.

The V call is TRBV29-1, the J call TRBJ2-5; TRBD1 matches at 9 bases. The CDR3 contains 13 residues. In germline, CDR1 is SQVTM, CDR2 ANQGSEA. V was pared by 1 base and J by 3 bases, with 0 bases of the junction left unmatched. For the CDR3, the DNA is TGCAGCGTTGAAGGGACAGGGGAAGAGACCCAGTACTTC. Its translation: CSVEGTGEETQYF.

This chain joins TRBV5-1 and TRBJ2-2, with D possibly TRBD1 on 6 matching bases. V gave up 4 bases and J gave up 8 bases, with 15 bases separating them. CDR1 is SGHRS, CDR2 YFSETQ, per germline. The CDR3 is 14 residues long. The CDR3, as DNA: TGCGCCAGCAGCACCAGACAGGCCCCAGGGGAGCTGTTTTTT. Amino acids: CASSTRQAPGELFF.

V usage is TRBV10-3 and J usage is TRBJ2-1; D not resolved. The CDR3 contains 14 residues. V was shortened by 3 bases and J by 7 bases, with 13 bases between the two germline ends. Germline loops: CDR1 ENHRY, CDR2 SYGVKD. The CDR3 loop reads CAISDLSTRNEQFF. CDR3 DNA sequence: TGTGCCATCAGTGACCTGTCCACTCGGAATGAGCAGTTCTTC.

This chain links TRBV5-1 with TRBJ1-3, with TRBD1 identical over 7 bases. Looked up from germline, CDR1 is SGHRS and CDR2 is YFSETQ. Trimming at V came to 0 bases and at J to 0 bases, leaving 6 bases not matched to a gene. The CDR3 has 17 amino acids. The CDR3 DNA reads TGCGCCAGCAGCTTGGGGTCCGGGACAGCCTCTGGAAACACCATATATTTT. Residues: CASSLGSGTASGNTIYF.

The V and J genes are TRBV11-2 and TRBJ2-1; D gene uncertain. V lost 3 bases and J lost 1, with 7 bases in between. The germline gives CDR1 SGHAT, CDR2 FQNNGV. This CDR3 has 14 amino acids. CDR3 DNA: TGTGCCAGCAGCTTTGCAGGTTCCTACAATGAGCAGTTCTTC. This encodes CASSFAGSYNEQFF.